The 8 T cell receptor beta chains in this list originate from one sample, sequenced in a study of CD8 T cells in ankylosing spondylitis. Points from the study as a whole: Within ankylosing spondylitis blood, a TCR beta motif made up of seven to nine highly homologous variants appeared to be characteristic.

No antigen is known for these receptors. MiXCR was run by TCRdb on the 5' RACE reads, yielding one entry per CDR3 protein. The sample includes hundreds of thousands of distinct CDR3 sequences, approximately 12% of them seen just once. The sequencing sample was made of blood, either unsorted or a sorted T cell fraction (not recorded which). The receptors shown here come from a male donor with ankylosing spondylitis.

The chain uses TRBV5-1 and TRBJ2-7; no firm D call. In germline, CDR1 is SGHRS, CDR2 YFSETQ. CDR3 size: 16 residues. Trimming shortened V by 3 bases and J by 0 bases, and 16 bases separated the two germline ends. The CDR3 nucleotides are TGCGCCAGCAGCTATCTCGAAACGGGCTTCTCCTACGAGCAGTACTTC. Its translation: CASSYLETGFSYEQYF.

The chain employs TRBV5-1 and TRBJ1-1; D call uncertain. The CDR3 totals 13 residues. Germline lookup yields CDR1 SGHRS and CDR2 YFSETQ. V lost 4 bases and J 8 bases, leaving 15 bases between the germline ends. The CDR3 is CASSSSASLEAFF. The CDR3 coding sequence is TGCGCCAGCAGCAGCAGCGCCTCCTTAGAAGCTTTCTTT.

This chain connects TRBV4-3 to TRBJ2-3; no definite D call. Trimming removed 0 bases at V and 2 bases at J, with 6 bases between. The CDR3 is made up of 14 amino acids. Germline V gene data show CDR1 as LGHNA and CDR2 as YSLEER. The CDR3 loop is CASSQDLHTDTQYF. The DNA for the CDR3 is TGCGCCAGCAGCCAAGATCTCCACACAGATACGCAGTATTTT.

V is TRBV5-1 and J is TRBJ2-3, with 8 bases that match TRBD2. The CDR3 is made up of 15 amino acids. Germline CDR1 SGHRS, CDR2 YFSETQ. V was pared by 3 bases and J by 1 base, with 4 bases of the junction left unmatched. The CDR3 protein is CASSSRLARTDTQYF. The CDR3 DNA follows: TGCGCCAGCAGCTCAAGACTAGCGCGCACAGATACGCAGTATTTT.

This clonotype has a count of ten or more. The chain links TRBV20-1 to TRBJ2-1, with D uncertain. The V and J ends lost 5 bases and 5 bases respectively, with 13 bases between them. CDR3 length: 13 residues. Germline V gene lookup returns CDR1 DFQATT and CDR2 SNEGSKA (reference sequence). The CDR3, as DNA: TGCAGTGCTTCAGGACCCTCTCACAATGAGCAGTTCTTC. Amino acid sequence: CSASGPSHNEQFF.

The chain joins TRBV4-3 to TRBJ2-6; no clear D gene. The CDR3 runs 15 residues. V was pared by 4 bases and J by 1 base, with 8 bases between. Looked up from germline, CDR1 is LGHNA and CDR2 is YSLEER. CDR3 loop: CASSPQPSGANVLTF. CDR3 bases: TGCGCCAGCAGCCCTCAGCCTTCTGGGGCCAACGTCCTGACTTTC.

There are a few counts of this clonotype. V gene TRBV7-2 combines with J gene TRBJ2-3, with no clear D. CDR3 size: 14 residues. Looked up from germline, CDR1 is SGHTA and CDR2 is FQGNSA. Deletions cut 1 base from V and 6 bases from J, with 11 bases between. The CDR3 region has the DNA TGTGCCAGCAGCTTAGTCTTCGCGGTTGATACGCAGTATTTT. Amino acid sequence: CASSLVFAVDTQYF.

This clonotype was seen more than once but under ten times. One junction end does not reproduce the germline sequence, and a read error may be involved. This chain uses TRBV5-6 with TRBJ1-1; D is unresolved. Looked up from germline, CDR1 is SGHDT and CDR2 is YYEEEE. This CDR3 has 13 residues. CDR3 amino acids: CGSSVGWDTEAFF. In DNA form, the CDR3 reads TGTGGCAGCAGCGTTGGTTGGGACACTGAAGCTTTCTTT.